This note documents a single T cell receptor (beta chain) sequence. The antigen is unknown. This CDR3 has 14 residues. V was pared by 2 bases and J by 1 base, with 2 bases of the junction left unmatched. Germline assignment: CDR1 MDHEN and CDR2 SYDVKM. This sample was included in a study of response to subunit inactivated influenza vaccine. Overall study findings and caveats: With each seasonal influenza vaccination, the authors suggested, few new T cells are recruited.

A single record per CDR3 protein comes from TCRdb applying MiXCR to the RT-PCR reads. The sample carries some 500,000 distinct CDR3 sequences, approximately 13% recorded once. The TCR comes from a man in his fifties who received an inactivated influenza vaccine. The chain recombines TRBV28 with TRBJ2-7; 7 bases agree with TRBD2. The source material was PBMCs from blood, sampled roughly 48 days after vaccination. The CDR3 here is CASSLAGESYEQYF. CDR3 in DNA: TGTGCCAGCAGTTTAGCGGGAGAGTCCTACGAGCAGTACTTC.